This entry is about one TCR beta chain. The data originate from a study of blood T cell repertoires in COVID-19. Study-level information: Donors in the United States, Italy and Spain gave samples during acute or convalescent COVID-19.

J lost 2 bases, V lost 6 bases, and 5 bases had no gene match. CDR3 size: 14 residues. Looked up from germline, CDR1 is MNHEY and CDR2 is SVGAGI. Participant-given clinical history determined each cohort assignment. The protocol was immunoSEQ multiplex PCR, while the TCRdb copy is restricted to in-frame clones and leaves out a portion. Counted here are approximately 190,000 clones, 84% occurring once; the ten biggest clones make up about 3.3%. Sequenced sample: PBMCs or T cells enriched from blood (not recorded which). The J gene is TRBJ1-2, the V gene TRBV6-5, with 8 bases aligning to TRBD1. The sequence was obtained from a woman between 25 and 40 years old who had been exposed to COVID-19. The CDR3, as DNA: TGTGCCAGCAGGAGCAGGGGGCGGAACTATGGCTACACCTTC. Protein product: CASRSRGRNYGYTF.